Below, 4 T cell receptor beta chains from the same sample are listed, as sequenced in a study of T-cell memory formation after mild COVID-19. TCRdb recomputed calls from the 5' RACE reads with MiXCR, one row per CDR3 protein. The top ten hold approximately 12% of the sample, which has 540,000 or so distinct CDR3 sequences, roughly 22% seen once. Specimen: PBMCs or a T cell subset sorted from them (not recorded which). The source is an adult woman who had mild COVID-19 (a few samples of this study predate the infection). Cell type and time point are not known.

The sample holds a few counts of this clonotype. The CDR3 loop reads CASSAGGGYNEQFF. The CDR3 nucleotides are TGTGCCAGCAGTGCAGGGGGGGGCTACAATGAGCAGTTCTTC. The genes are TRBV2 and TRBJ2-1; tentatively, D is TRBD1 or TRBD2 (7 bases each). The CDR3 sequence is 14 residues long. Germline values: CDR1 SNHLY, CDR2 FYNNEI. Between the trimmed V and J ends, which lost 4 bases and 3 bases, there was a span of 10 bases.

The rearrangement joins TRBV30 to TRBJ2-6; tentatively, D is TRBD1 (6 bases). The V end was cut by 3 bases, the J end by 4 bases, with 13 bases between. This CDR3 comprises 15 residues. Germline assignment: CDR1 GTSNPN and CDR2 SVGIG (reference sequence). This CDR3 reads CAWRGKGTGANVLTF. The CDR3 region has the DNA TGTGCCTGGAGGGGTAAAGGGACAGGGGCCAACGTCCTGACTTTC. The whole variable domain, filled in from reference TRBV30 and TRBJ2-6, reads SQTIHQWPATLVQPVGSPLSLECTVEGTSNPNLYWYRQAAGRGLQLLFYSVGIGQISSEVPQNLSASRPQDRQFILSSKKLLLSDSGFYLCAWRGKGTGANVLTFGAGSRLTVL.

This clonotype appeared a single time. This rearrangement joins TRBV5-1 to TRBJ1-1; 9 bases fit TRBD1. Per the germline V gene, CDR1 is SGHRS and CDR2 is YFSETQ. The V and J ends lost 4 bases and 5 bases, in that order; junction bases with no gene match: 6. The CDR3 is made up of 14 amino acids. The CDR3 nucleotides are TGCGCCAGCAGCGCGGGGACAGGGCTAACTGAAGCTTTCTTT. Translation: CASSAGTGLTEAFF.

This clonotype was counted once. CDR3 nucleotides: TGTGCCAGCAGCTTGGCAGAGGGAATTCCTAATGAAAAACTGTTTTTT. Translation: CASSLAEGIPNEKLFF. The chain employs TRBV7-6 and TRBJ1-4; D ambiguous. Between the trimmed V and J ends, which lost 3 bases and 3 bases, there was a span of 14 bases. Germline CDR1 reads SGHVS; CDR2 reads FNYEAQ. This CDR3 spans 16 amino acids.